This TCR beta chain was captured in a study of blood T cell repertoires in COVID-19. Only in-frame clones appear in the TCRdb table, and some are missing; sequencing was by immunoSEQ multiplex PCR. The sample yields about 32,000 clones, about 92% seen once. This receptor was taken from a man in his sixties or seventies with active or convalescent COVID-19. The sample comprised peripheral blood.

CDR3 sequence (DNA): TGCGCCAGCAGCCCCGATGTAGCAGCAAATACCGCGGGTGGCTACACCTTC. Translated, it gives CASSPDVAANTAGGYTF. The chain uses TRBV5-1 and TRBJ1-2; D unclear. The CDR3 is 17 amino acids. Trimming pared 4 bases from V and 7 bases from J, leaving 26 bases between. Per the germline V gene, CDR1 is SGHRS and CDR2 is YFSETQ.